This TCR beta chain was recovered during a study of OX40 agonist ivuxolimab in advanced cancers. Regarding the study as a whole: CD8+ T cells were the subset that, on average, had more expanded clones than CD4+.

The sampling schedule covered blood at baseline, cycle 4 day 1, and cycle 7 day 1. On this clone itself: No antigen is known for it.

V lost 7 bases and J 4 bases, leaving 17 bases between the germline ends. CDR1 and CDR2 (germline): MNHEY, SVGAGI. This CDR3 contains 15 residues. Produced via immunoSEQ multiplex PCR; TCRdb's table is partial and in-frame only. In the table there are 40,000 to 50,000 clones, more than 75% of which are singletons. The starting material was CD4+ or CD8+ T cells sorted from blood, obtained in a trial of the OX40 agonist ivuxolimab. The chain is built from TRBV6-5 and TRBJ1-5; D possibly corresponds to TRBD1 (5 bases). The sequence derives from an adult with an advanced solid tumor such as melanoma, head and neck, liver or kidney cancer. CDR3 DNA: TGTGCCAGCACCCCCCGGAGGGGCCCTAATCAGCCCCAGCATTTT. Encoded protein: CASTPRRGPNQPQHF.